This is a list of T cell receptor beta chains from one sample in a study of cytomegalovirus exposure and HLA in healthy donors. Clones were sequenced by immunoSEQ multiplex PCR, and TCRdb holds only the in-frame ones, with some missing. The table records some 200,000 clones, roughly an eighth of them present only once. The sequenced sample was PBMCs. The receptors were gathered from a man aged 50 to 59 in good health and CMV-seropositive. The CDR3 runs from the conserved cysteine through the conserved F or W. A D gene is named only where the DNA matches it firmly. A row's size may be missing; if present it is once, few, many or a size class.

cdr3_length j_call clone_size v_call d_call cdr3_nt cdr3_aa
15 TRBJ2-5 - TRBV30 TRBD2 TGTGCCTGGAGTCGAGTAGCGGGGGGACAAGAGACCCAGTACTTC CAWSRVAGGQETQYF
13 TRBJ1-1 few TRBV10-3 - TGTGCCATCAGTGAGCAGGGTCTCACTGAAGCTTTCTTT CAISEQGLTEAFF
16 TRBJ2-5 - TRBV18 TRBD2 TGTGCCAGCTCACCCTCAGCGGGGGGGCCCGCGGAGACCCAGTACTTC CASSPSAGGPAETQYF
15 TRBJ2-7 few TRBV29-1 - TGCAGCGCCCTCCCCGGGCCCGCAGGGGCTGGAGAGCAGTACTTC CSALPGPAGAGEQYF
16 TRBJ2-1 - TRBV6-6 - TGTGCCAGCAGTTCCTTCGACAGTGCCTCCTACAATGAGCAGTTCTTC CASSSFDSASYNEQFF
14 TRBJ1-1 few TRBV6-6 - TGTGCCAGCAGCCGGACAGAACTTAACAGTGAAGCTTTCTTT CASSRTELNSEAFF
14 TRBJ1-4 - TRBV11-3 - TGTGCCAGCAGCTTAGAACAAGGGACAAGTAAACTGTTTTTT CASSLEQGTSKLFF
13 TRBJ2-7 few TRBV27 TRBD1 TGTGCCAGCAGCCTACAGGGGAGCCACGAGCAGTACTTC CASSLQGSHEQYF
13 TRBJ2-2 - TRBV6-6 - TGTGCCAGCAGGACAGCGAACACCGGGGAGCTGTTTTTT CASRTANTGELFF
15 TRBJ2-1 - TRBV14 TRBD2 TGTGCCAGCAGCCAAGAACTCGTCGGGGGGAATGAGCAGTTCTTC CASSQELVGGNEQFF
13 TRBJ2-7 few TRBV30 TRBD2 TGTGCCTGGAGTTACGTACTAGCGGGGGAGCAGTACTTC CAWSYVLAGEQYF
14 TRBJ2-7 few TRBV9 - TGTGCCAGCAGCGTAGAGCCAGGGGCCTACGAGCAGTACTTC CASSVEPGAYEQYF
17 TRBJ2-3 - TRBV18 TRBD1 TGTGCCAGCTCACGCCGGACAGGGACCCTGGAGGCAGATACGCAGTATTTT CASSRRTGTLEADTQYF
14 TRBJ1-1 few TRBV10-3 - TGTGCCATCAGTGAAAAACTCGGGAACACTGAAGCTTTCTTT CAISEKLGNTEAFF
16 TRBJ2-5 - TRBV7-9 TRBD2 TGTGCCAGCAGCCCGACCGGGACTAGCGGGCGGGAGACCCAGTACTTC CASSPTGTSGRETQYF
13 TRBJ1-6 few TRBV27 TRBD1 TGTGCCAGCCGGCAGGGGGTAAACTCACCCCCCCACTTT CASRQGVNSPPHF
13 TRBJ2-2 - TRBV5-4 - TGTGCCAGCAGCTGGGACTCCAGCGGGGAGCTGTTTTTT CASSWDSSGELFF
15 TRBJ1-2 few TRBV7-9 - TGTGCCAGCAGCTTAGACACAGCTAATAACTATGGCTACACCTTC CASSLDTANNYGYTF
15 TRBJ2-2 - TRBV9 TRBD1 TGTGCCAGCAGCGTAGACAGGGGGTACACCGGGGAGCTGTTTTTT CASSVDRGYTGELFF
15 TRBJ2-7 once TRBV9 TRBD2 TGTGCCAGCAGCGTAGCTCCCGGGACTACCTACGAGCAGTACTTC CASSVAPGTTYEQYF
17 TRBJ1-4 - TRBV7-2 TRBD1 TGTGCCAGCAGCTTGGCCACCTTCGGGACAGGGTTGGAAAAACTGTTTTTT CASSLATFGTGLEKLFF
15 TRBJ2-5 - TRBV6-5 TRBD2 TGTGCCAGCAGTTACTCGGGACTAGGGGGTAGGACCCAGTACTTC CASSYSGLGGRTQYF
13 TRBJ1-4 - TRBV2 - TGTGCCAGCAACGGGGGTACTAATGAAAAACTGTTTTTT CASNGGTNEKLFF
14 TRBJ1-5 few TRBV6-1 TRBD1 TGTGCCAGCAGTACTAGGACAGGGGGCCAGCCCCAGCATTTT CASSTRTGGQPQHF
15 TRBJ1-4 - TRBV2 - TGTGCCAGCAGGGATCACAGGACGGGTAGTGAAAAACTGTTTTTT CASRDHRTGSEKLFF
13 TRBJ2-2 - TRBV9 TRBD2 TGTGCCAGCAGCCGAGCGGGGACCGGGGAGCTGTTTTTT CASSRAGTGELFF
16 TRBJ1-5 few TRBV6-1 - TGTGCCAGCAGTGGAGATGGAGGGTGGAGCGGTCAGCCCCAGCATTTT CASSGDGGWSGQPQHF
14 TRBJ2-3 - TRBV7-9 TRBD2 TGTGCCAGCAGCTTAGTATCTCCGGGGGGTACGCAGTATTTT CASSLVSPGGTQYF
15 TRBJ2-5 - TRBV7-2 TRBD2 TGTGCCAGCAGCTCAAAGGTCCGGGGGGGGGAGACCCAGTACTTC CASSSKVRGGETQYF